This TCR beta chain was observed in a study of CXCR3-negative and CXCR3-positive naive CD8 T cells. Study-wide results and limits: Partial loss of CXCR3 expression followed cryopreservation; most assays used fresh PBMCs. CXCR3-negative naive cells had less hydrophobic TRB CDR3s than did CXCR3-positive naive cells. Memory CD8+ cells showed much lower diversity, while both naive subsets displayed comparably high diversity. Both naive subsets, CXCR3-negative and CXCR3-positive, displayed similar TRBV-TRBJ usage, unlike memory cells.

Germline V gives CDR1 MNHEY, CDR2 SVGEGT. This CDR3 spans 15 amino acids. UMI-tagged TRB cDNA libraries were built via 5' RACE. TCRdb re-analyzed the 5' RACE reads; it lists each CDR3 protein once, without DNA. The repertoire shows about 89,000 distinct CDR3 sequences; the top ten hold about 1%. Concerning this clonotype: No antigen is known for it.

The sequence was collected from a human donor in good health. Some clones in this sample may be carry-over from other donors' samples. Sequencing input: naive CXCR3+ CD8+ T cells from blood. Subset defined: CD45RO-CCR7+CD27+CD95- naive CD8+ T cells expressing CXCR3 (TNR3+). The V and J genes are TRBV6-2 or TRBV6-3 and TRBJ2-1; TCRdb selects TRBD2, and the lack of DNA leaves this call unchecked. The CDR3: CASSYFGGEYNQQFF.